The TCR beta chain under discussion was sequenced for a study of T cell responses to AZD1222 COVID-19 vaccine. Turning to the study itself: The analysis combined second doses at about 4 or about 12 weeks. The study's findings and limits: Dominant CD4 TCR responses targeted spike regions 160-218 and 743-854. The study identified only 6 or 7 AZD1222 recipients as seropositive at baseline.

Here immunoSEQ multiplex PCR was the method, and the copy in TCRdb shows in-frame clones only, minus some. This table has around 200,000 clones, roughly 88% appearing once. About this clone: The target antigen is unknown.

Deletions cut 5 bases from V and 7 bases from J, with 9 bases between. The germline gives CDR1 MDHEN, CDR2 SYDVKM. The CDR3 extends over 12 amino acids. Here the sequenced sample was peripheral blood, taken on day 0 of AZD1222 vaccination. This clonotype was obtained from an adult in good health. The V call is TRBV28, the J call TRBJ1-5, with D uncertain. The CDR3 is CASSTDGQPQHF. The CDR3 DNA reads TGTGCCAGCAGTACAGACGGCCAGCCCCAGCATTTT.